These 30 T cell receptor beta chains were sequenced from one sample in a study of blood T cell repertoires in COVID-19. Clones were read by immunoSEQ multiplex PCR, and TCRdb kept only the in-frame ones, dropping some. The sample yields 20,000 or so clones, roughly 85% seen once. Specimen: peripheral blood. Source of these receptors: a human donor with active COVID-19. The donor label of this sample is uncertain.

The V gene is TRBV28, the J gene TRBJ2-5; D not certain. Trimming took 4 bases from V and 3 from J, leaving 9 bases between them. Germline V lookup: CDR1 MDHEN, CDR2 SYDVKM. CDR3 size: 13 residues. CDR3 DNA: TGTGCCAGCAGTTCTGACACCAAAGAGACCCAGTACTTC. It translates to CASSSDTKETQYF.

The chain links TRBV24-1 to TRBJ2-5; TRBD2 aligns across 12 bases. There are 16 residues in the CDR3. V gave up 4 bases and J gave up 1 base; unmatched junction bases: 3. Germline V gives CDR1 KGHDR, CDR2 SFDVKD. The CDR3: CATSDQGLAGQETQYF. The CDR3, as DNA: TGTGCCACCAGTGACCAGGGACTAGCGGGCCAAGAGACCCAGTACTTC.

The rearrangement joins TRBV11-3 to TRBJ1-4; 8 positions match TRBD1. Trimming cost V 5 bases and J 0 bases; bases outside gene matches: 11. Looked up from germline, CDR1 is SGHNT and CDR2 is YENEEA. This CDR3 has 18 residues. The DNA for the CDR3 is TGTGCCAGCAGCAAGAGGACAGGGCGATGGGCAACTAATGAAAAACTGTTTTTT. This gives the protein CASSKRTGRWATNEKLFF.

The count of this clone is one. This sequence joins TRBV15 and TRBJ2-1, with no clear D. V lost 7 bases to trimming and J lost 7 bases, with 17 bases between them. Germline V gene lookup returns CDR1 LNHNV and CDR2 YYDKDF (reference sequence). There are 14 residues in the CDR3. This CDR3 is CATKNGRRGNEQFF. In nucleotides, the CDR3 is TGTGCCACCAAAAACGGCCGAAGAGGTAATGAGCAGTTCTTC.

The chain is built from TRBV24-1 and TRBJ1-5; 10 nucleotides agree with TRBD1. J lost 1 base, V lost 4 bases, and 9 bases had no gene match. The CDR3 totals 18 residues. From germline, CDR1 is KGHDR and CDR2 SFDVKD. DNA of the CDR3: TGTGCCACCAGTGAATCCCGGACAGGGGGGAGGAGCAATCAGCCCCAGCATTTT. It yields the protein CATSESRTGGRSNQPQHF.

The J gene is TRBJ1-2, the V gene TRBV4-2, with 8 bases identical to TRBD1. Germline CDR1 is LGHNA and CDR2 is YNFKEQ. This CDR3 has 15 amino acids. V dropped 4 bases and J dropped 6; count of bases not matched to a gene: 10. The CDR3 here is CASSLTDRGSNGYTF. DNA of the CDR3: TGTGCCAGCAGCCTAACCGACAGGGGAAGCAATGGCTACACCTTC.

CDR3 nucleotide sequence: TGTGCCAGCTCACCAGAATACAGGGGACCCTACGAGCAGTACTTC. It is translated as CASSPEYRGPYEQYF. The chain combines TRBV18 with TRBJ2-7, with TRBD1 identical over 7 bases. The CDR3 runs to 15 residues. The germline V gene has CDR1 KGHSH and CDR2 LQKENI. Germline trimming cut 2 bases from V and 2 bases from J; bases unmatched to any gene: 6.

The J gene is TRBJ2-7, the V gene TRBV13; TRBD2 aligns across 15 bases. The trim removed 5 bases at V and 7 bases at J, leaving 9 bases unmatched. This CDR3 region has 16 residues. Germline assignment: CDR1 PRHDT and CDR2 FYEKMQ (reference sequence). The CDR3: CASSHQWTSGRGEQYF. The CDR3 DNA is TGTGCCAGCAGCCACCAGTGGACTAGCGGGAGGGGGGAGCAGTACTTC.

This sequence joins TRBV9 and TRBJ2-3, with D perhaps matching TRBD1 (6 bases). CDR1 is SGDLS, CDR2 YYNGEE, per germline. Deletions cut 3 bases from V and 6 bases from J, with 14 bases between. There are 14 residues in the CDR3. The CDR3 loop reads CASSEPSGVDTQYF. The CDR3, as DNA: TGTGCCAGCAGCGAACCCTCAGGGGTCGATACGCAGTATTTT. Drawing the rest from reference TRBV9 and TRBJ2-3, the complete variable domain is DSGVTQTPKHLITATGQRVTLRCSPRSGDLSVYWYQQSLDQGLQFLIQYYNGEERAKGNILERFSAQQFPDLHSELNLSSLELGDSALYFCASSEPSGVDTQYFGPGTRLTVL.

V is TRBV27 and J is TRBJ1-1; TRBD1 matches at 8 bases. There are 14 residues in the CDR3. Germline CDR1 and CDR2: MNHEY and SMNVEV (reference sequence). With V trimmed by 5 bases and J by 4 bases, 6 bases remained unmatched. CDR3 DNA: TGTGCCAGCAGTACCAGACAGGGGAGCACTGAAGCTTTCTTT. Its protein product is CASSTRQGSTEAFF.

The chain uses TRBV18 and TRBJ1-4; D unresolved. Per the germline V gene, CDR1 is KGHSH and CDR2 is LQKENI. The CDR3 has 14 residues. V lost 5 bases to trimming and J lost 6 bases, with 13 bases between them. In DNA, the CDR3 is TGTGCCAGCTCAGACGCGGTATTGGATGAAAAACTGTTTTTT. It translates to CASSDAVLDEKLFF.

The chain carries TRBV6-1 and TRBJ2-5; weak D call: TRBD1 (6 bases). Trimming removed 3 bases at V and 1 base at J, with 15 bases between. Germline CDR1 MNHNS, CDR2 SASEGT. The CDR3 runs 16 residues. The CDR3 region is CASSDLSGAIQETQYF. The CDR3 DNA reads TGTGCCAGCAGTGACTTGTCAGGGGCCATCCAAGAGACCCAGTACTTC.

V and J are TRBV5-1 and TRBJ2-3, with D maybe TRBD1 (6 bases). The V gene's germline CDR1 is SGHRS and CDR2 YFSETQ. Trimming removed 1 base at V and 4 bases at J, with 10 bases between. This CDR3 region has 14 residues. This CDR3 is CASSLQGSPDTQYF. CDR3 nucleotides: TGCGCCAGCAGCTTGCAGGGGTCCCCAGATACGCAGTATTTT.

The chain uses TRBV5-6 and TRBJ2-5; no clear D. This CDR3 has 13 residues. Trimming left V 4 bases short and J 5 bases short, with 12 bases between. Per the germline V gene, CDR1 is SGHDT and CDR2 is YYEEEE. DNA of the CDR3: TGTGCCAGCAGCCCTCGGGTTAGGGAGACCCAGTACTTC. Translated: CASSPRVRETQYF.

In nucleotides, the CDR3 is TGTGCCACGGCGGTCCCACACAGCAATCAGCCCCAGCATTTT. Residues: CATAVPHSNQPQHF. The V gene is TRBV24-1, the J gene TRBJ1-5; D gene unclear. The germline V gene encodes CDR1 KGHDR and CDR2 SFDVKD. The V and J ends lost 10 bases and 1 base respectively, with 13 bases between them. This CDR3 region has 14 residues.

V usage is TRBV10-3 and J usage is TRBJ1-4; D uncertain. Germline V gene data show CDR1 as ENHRY and CDR2 as SYGVKD. The CDR3 runs 14 residues. V gave up 3 bases and J gave up 8 bases, with 13 bases separating them. The DNA of the CDR3 is TGTGCCATCAGTGAAGCCGGGGAGGAAGAAAAACTGTTTTTT. This codes for CAISEAGEEEKLFF.

The chain recombines TRBV11-2 with TRBJ2-3; TRBD2 aligns across 7 bases. The germline gives CDR1 SGHAT, CDR2 FQNNGV. The CDR3 sequence is 13 residues long. With 6 bases clipped from V and 4 bases from J, the junction kept 4 bases outside the gene matches. CDR3 nucleotide sequence: TGTGCCAGCAGGTGGGGGGGGGCAGATACGCAGTATTTT. This sequence encodes CASRWGGADTQYF.

By its share, this clone is medium-sized. J is TRBJ1-2 and V is TRBV28; 7 bases match TRBD1. V shed 3 bases, J shed 2 bases, and the junction held 9 bases outside the gene matches. The V gene's germline CDR1 is MDHEN and CDR2 SYDVKM. The CDR3 spans 16 residues. The CDR3 bases are TGTGCCAGCAGTTTTGCTGGGACAGCCTTCAACTATGGCTACACCTTC. It specifies CASSFAGTAFNYGYTF.

The chain couples TRBV29-1 to TRBJ1-1; 10 positions agree with TRBD1. The V and J ends lost 7 bases and 8 bases, in that order; junction bases with no gene match: 10. The germline CDR1 and CDR2 sequences are SQVTM and ANQGSEA. The CDR3 contains 13 residues. The CDR3 nucleotides are TGCAGCGCAACCCGACAGGGGGCGAAGGAAGCTTTCTTT. This encodes CSATRQGAKEAFF.

A remark on this clone: The same CDR3 can be traced to other DNA sequences in this sample. The chain carries TRBV3-1 (or the pseudogene TRBV3-2) and TRBJ2-5, with a possible D match to TRBD2 (5 bases). The ends were cut back, 1 base at V and 5 bases at J, with 5 bases in the middle. The CDR3 length is 12 residues. Looked up from germline, CDR1 is LGHDT and CDR2 is YNNKEL (reference sequence). For the CDR3, the DNA is TGTGCCAGCAGCCAAGCGGGGGAGACCCAGTACTTC. Protein sequence: CASSQAGETQYF.

The V and J genes are TRBV9 and TRBJ2-1; D gene uncertain. This CDR3 region has 13 residues. Trimming took 4 bases from V and 6 from J, leaving 11 bases between them. The germline V gene has CDR1 SGDLS and CDR2 YYNGEE. The CDR3 DNA reads as TGTGCCAGCAGCAACGGAGTAGGCAATGAGCAGTTCTTC. As protein: CASSNGVGNEQFF.

This clone showed up just a few times. The V call is TRBV4-1, the J call TRBJ2-3; TRBD1 aligns across 8 bases. CDR1 MGHRA and CDR2 YSYEKL come from the germline V gene. V lost 4 bases to trimming and J lost 6 bases; unmatched junction nucleotides: 12. The CDR3 runs to 16 residues. The CDR3 reads CASSPVRDRPRDTQYF. CDR3 sequence (DNA): TGCGCCAGCAGCCCCGTCCGGGACAGGCCACGGGATACGCAGTATTTT.

This rearrangement joins TRBV6-5 to TRBJ2-1; perhaps TRBD2 as D (6 bases). This CDR3 has 14 residues. CDR1 MNHEY and CDR2 SVGAGI come from the germline V gene. Deletions cut 8 bases from V and 6 bases from J, with 17 bases between. CDR3 protein: CASRPGLPTNEQFF. The CDR3 DNA reads as TGTGCCAGCCGACCGGGACTCCCGACCAATGAGCAGTTCTTC.

The J gene is TRBJ2-3, the V gene TRBV7-2; D uncertain. CDR3 length: 13 residues. Germline V gives CDR1 SGHTA, CDR2 FQGNSA. Trimming stripped 5 bases from V and 4 bases from J, with 10 bases between. The CDR3 nucleotides read TGTGCCAGCAGCGCTATGGTCCCAGATACGCAGTATTTT. This codes for CASSAMVPDTQYF.

This chain uses TRBV6-4 with TRBJ2-3; 8 bases match TRBD2. V was clipped by 7 bases and J by 4 bases; unmatched bases: 7. Germline CDR1 reads MRHNA; CDR2 reads SNTAGT. The CDR3 totals 14 residues. CDR3 coding DNA: TGTGCCAGCAAGTTAGCGGGGACCGCAGATACGCAGTATTTT. Protein: CASKLAGTADTQYF.

This clone appeared a single time. The genes are TRBV29-1 and TRBJ2-7; 7 nucleotides agree with TRBD1. Germline CDR1 is SQVTM and CDR2 is ANQGSEA. The length of the CDR3 is 14 residues. J lost 4 bases, V lost 0 bases, and 6 bases had no gene match. DNA for the CDR3: TGCAGCGTTGAAGATCCAGGGGGTAGATACGAGCAGTACTTC. This sequence encodes CSVEDPGGRYEQYF.

The chain has TRBV9 and TRBJ2-2, with a weak D call TRBD2 (6 bases). Germline assignment: CDR1 SGDLS and CDR2 YYNGEE. V was clipped by 4 bases and J by 6 bases, with 22 bases between them. The CDR3 length is 17 residues. The CDR3 sequence: CASSPPGSQTPPGELFF. The CDR3 DNA follows: TGTGCCAGCAGCCCTCCCGGGAGCCAAACCCCCCCCGGGGAGCTGTTTTTT.

The rearrangement uses TRBV19 and TRBJ2-1; 7 positions match TRBD2. The CDR3 covers 13 residues. Trimming removed 7 bases from V and 7 bases from J; junction bases left unmatched: 7. Germline CDR1 reads LNHDA; CDR2 reads SQIVND (reference sequence). The chain's CDR3 is CASTFRGENEQFF. The CDR3, as DNA: TGTGCCAGTACATTCCGGGGGGAGAATGAGCAGTTCTTC. The full variable domain, in which reference TRBV19 and TRBJ2-1 provide the parts outside the CDR3, is DGGITQSPKYLFRKEGQNVTLSCEQNLNHDAMYWYRQDPGQGLRLIYYSQIVNDFQKGDIAEGYSVSREKKESFPLTVTSAQKNPTAFYLCASTFRGENEQFFGPGTRLTVL.

The gene calls are TRBV4-1 and TRBJ2-1; 10 bases align to TRBD2. Germline assignment: CDR1 MGHRA and CDR2 YSYEKL. The CDR3 covers 13 residues. Trimming at V came to 7 bases and at J to 5 bases, leaving 2 bases not matched to a gene. As DNA, the CDR3 is TGCGCCAGCATGCTAGCGGGAGACAATGAGCAGTTCTTC. Encoded protein: CASMLAGDNEQFF.

V and J are TRBV7-9 and TRBJ2-3, with 9 positions matching TRBD2. The CDR3 extends over 16 amino acids. J gave up 3 bases and V 1 base, and 5 bases lay outside the gene matches. The germline gives CDR1 SEHNR, CDR2 FQNEAQ (reference sequence). The chain's CDR3 is CASSLVSGRQTDTQYF. The CDR3, as DNA: TGTGCCAGCAGCTTAGTTAGCGGGAGACAGACAGATACGCAGTATTTT.